This T cell receptor (beta chain) stems from a study of control samples from healthy donors and cancer patients. The protocol was immunoSEQ multiplex PCR, while the TCRdb copy is restricted to in-frame clones and leaves out a portion. The sample consists of more than 65,000 clones, over 65% of them appearing once. Germline lookup yields CDR1 SGDLS and CDR2 YYNGEE. V lost 0 bases, J lost 3 bases, and 13 bases lay in between. CDR3 length: 15 residues. The TCR sequence derives from a middle-aged man in good health. The V and J genes are TRBV9 and TRBJ2-7; D is perhaps TRBD2 (5 bases). The sample taken for sequencing was blood. CDR3 amino acids: CASSVAAGPIYEQYF. The CDR3 region has the DNA TGTGCCAGCAGCGTAGCTGCGGGCCCTATCTACGAGCAGTACTTC.